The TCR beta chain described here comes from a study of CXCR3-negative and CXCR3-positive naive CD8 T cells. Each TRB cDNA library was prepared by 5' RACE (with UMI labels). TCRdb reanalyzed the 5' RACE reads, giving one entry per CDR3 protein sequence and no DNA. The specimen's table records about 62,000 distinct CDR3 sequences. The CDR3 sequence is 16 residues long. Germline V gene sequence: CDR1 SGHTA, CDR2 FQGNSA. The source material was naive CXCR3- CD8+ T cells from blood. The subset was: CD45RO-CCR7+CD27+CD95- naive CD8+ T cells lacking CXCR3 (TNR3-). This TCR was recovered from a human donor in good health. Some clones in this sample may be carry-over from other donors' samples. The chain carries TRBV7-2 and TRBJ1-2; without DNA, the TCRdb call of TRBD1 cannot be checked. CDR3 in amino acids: CASSSWTPGTNYGYTF.